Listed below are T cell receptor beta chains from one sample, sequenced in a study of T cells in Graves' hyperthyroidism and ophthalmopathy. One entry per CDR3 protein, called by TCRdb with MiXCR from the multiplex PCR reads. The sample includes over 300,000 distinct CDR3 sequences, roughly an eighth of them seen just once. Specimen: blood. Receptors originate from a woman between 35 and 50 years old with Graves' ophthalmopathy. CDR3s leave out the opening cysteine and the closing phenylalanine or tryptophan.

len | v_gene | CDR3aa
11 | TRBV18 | ASSPMDHQPQH
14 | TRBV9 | ASSVVMDPRNNEQF
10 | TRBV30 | AWSFSLGRAF
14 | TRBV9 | ASSGELAGGFNEQF
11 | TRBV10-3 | AISVGQPYEQY
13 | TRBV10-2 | ASSDGGSSTDTQY
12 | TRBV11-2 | ASNKRPGAGEQC
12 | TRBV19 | AGSIVPDFQPQH
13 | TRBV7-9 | ASSLTEMMNYGYT
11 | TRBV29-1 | SVDGGTSYGYT
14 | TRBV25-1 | ASSAMGGQGSDTQY
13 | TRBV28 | ASSLRAFLNNEQF
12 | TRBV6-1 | ASRPRDKLRGEF
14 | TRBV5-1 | ASSLVAGLSKETQY
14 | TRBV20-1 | SARGIGTARYNEQF
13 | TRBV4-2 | ASSQVADGTDTQY
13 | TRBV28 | ASRTSGSARNEQF
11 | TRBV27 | ASSFSGGRGYT
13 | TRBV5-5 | ASSFHRDRVYEQY
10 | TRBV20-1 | SARVRNSPLH
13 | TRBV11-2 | ASSLAPQGGSPLH
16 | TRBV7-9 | ASSLPTAGTQKPYEQY
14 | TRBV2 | ASSEAGGSSYNEQF
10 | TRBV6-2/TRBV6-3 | ASSFLAYEQY
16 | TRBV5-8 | ASSLTGTGSRVNYGYT
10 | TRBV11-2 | ASSQNLGEQY
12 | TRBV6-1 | ANSPPGSSYEQY
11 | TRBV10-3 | AISPGTAQPQH
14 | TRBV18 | ASSQIPGLMVETQY
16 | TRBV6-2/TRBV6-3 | ASWRQGGTAAGNYGYT
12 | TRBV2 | ASSEGGRGQPQH
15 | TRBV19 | ASSISLAEDHNYGYT
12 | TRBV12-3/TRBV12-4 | ASKNSGGELTQY
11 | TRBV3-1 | ASSPTFSYEQY
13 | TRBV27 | ASSAFLGDNYGYT
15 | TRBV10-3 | AISELQGDLFYNEQF
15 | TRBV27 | ASSPPPAGGRKDTQY
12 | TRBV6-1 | ASTLAHNTGELF
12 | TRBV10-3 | ATTRQYSNQPQH
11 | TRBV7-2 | ASSPGDYQPQH
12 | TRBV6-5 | ASSYDRVLNTIY
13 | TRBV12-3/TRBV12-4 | ASSRPPSGFTEAF
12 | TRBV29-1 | SVGLAARTDTQY
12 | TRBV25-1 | ASRKTGGDYEQY
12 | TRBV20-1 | SATSDGTEHGYT
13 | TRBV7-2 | ASTRQGTSGNTIY
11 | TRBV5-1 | ASSLVGVGELF
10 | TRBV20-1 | SVGQANTEAF
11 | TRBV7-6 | ASSLAEDTEAF
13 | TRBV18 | ASSLLGQGTETQY
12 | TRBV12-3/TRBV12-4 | ASSLSGGPCEQY